The 6 T cell receptor beta chains reported below all come from one sample, sequenced in a study of control samples from healthy donors and cancer patients. Produced via immunoSEQ multiplex PCR; TCRdb's table is partial and in-frame only. The table shows approximately 79,000 clones, with around 91% occurring only once. The source material was blood. The receptors derive from a man between 50 and 59 years old in good health.

The chain is built from TRBV2 and TRBJ2-1; 9 bases match TRBD2. Germline V gene data show CDR1 as SNHLY and CDR2 as FYNNEI. V was pared by 5 bases and J by 0 bases, with 14 bases of the junction left unmatched. This CDR3 is 19 amino acids long. CDR3 DNA sequence: TGTGCCAGCAGTCCCCCGCGGGGGGGGGCCTTTAGCTCCTACAATGAGCAGTTCTTC. It specifies CASSPPRGGAFSSYNEQFF.

J is TRBJ2-1 and V is TRBV19; tentatively, D is TRBD2 (6 bases). The V gene's germline CDR1 is LNHDA and CDR2 SQIVND (reference sequence). The CDR3 has 15 amino acids. V lost 3 bases and J lost 3, with 12 bases in between. Here the CDR3 DNA reads TGTGCCAGTAGTATCTTCGGGGGACGCTACAATGAGCAGTTCTTC. Protein: CASSIFGGRYNEQFF.

This chain connects TRBV3-1 (or the pseudogene TRBV3-2) to TRBJ1-6; the D gene is possibly TRBD1 (6 bases). This CDR3 is 16 amino acids long. The V end was cut by 1 base, the J end by 15 bases, with 22 bases between. Germline V gene data show CDR1 as LGHDT and CDR2 as YNNKEL (reference sequence). In nucleotides, the CDR3 is TGTGCCAGCAGCCAAGGGGGGACATATCGGGATTGGCTCCTCCACTTT. This sequence encodes CASSQGGTYRDWLLHF.

V and J are TRBV5-6 and TRBJ2-7, with 7 bases aligning to TRBD1. CDR1 is SGHDT, CDR2 YYEEEE, per germline. This CDR3 is built from 16 residues. V was clipped by 4 bases and J by 1 base; unmatched bases: 11. Here the CDR3 reads CASSGFRGLRSYEQYF. The CDR3 DNA follows: TGTGCCAGCAGCGGGTTCAGGGGGTTACGATCCTACGAGCAGTACTTC.

This chain uses TRBV5-1 with TRBJ1-6; TRBD1 matches at 8 bases. Losses at the gene ends were 4 bases for V and 10 bases for J; bases not matched to a gene: 10. There are 15 residues in the CDR3. The germline CDR1 and CDR2 sequences are SGHRS and YFSETQ. The CDR3 coding sequence is TGCGCCAGCAGCCCCAAGACAGGGGTAAGCTCACCCCTCCACTTT. Its translation is CASSPKTGVSSPLHF.

J is TRBJ2-7 and V is TRBV3-1 (or the pseudogene TRBV3-2); the D gene could be TRBD1 or TRBD2 (5 bases each). CDR3 length: 16 residues. The V end lost 0 bases, the J end lost 2 bases, and 14 bases lay between the germline ends. Per germline, CDR1 LGHDT and CDR2 YNNKEL (reference sequence). CDR3: CASSQDLTSGPYEQYF. CDR3 nucleotides: TGTGCCAGCAGCCAAGATCTCACATCGGGGCCCTACGAGCAGTACTTC.